Detailed here is one T cell receptor (beta chain). There are 14 residues in the CDR3. Germline V CDR1 and CDR2: GTSNPN, SVGIG (reference sequence). The germline V and J ends were trimmed by 0 bases and 2 bases, with 10 bases remaining between them. These data are taken from a study of beta chain features in type 1 diabetes. Sequenced material consisted of expressed TCRB transcripts (all of the isolated RNA was reverse transcribed). Sequenced by immunoSEQ multiplex PCR; TCRdb stores in-frame clones only, minus some. This sample has 350,000 to 450,000 clones; about 15% occur once, and the top ten carry about 0.04%.

The sample was naive CD4+ T cells from blood. The receptor's source is a man younger than 40 in good health. The chain is built from TRBV30 and TRBJ1-2; perhaps TRBD1 as D (5 bases). CDR3 bases: TGTGCCTGGAGTGTTATCGGGGCCAACTATGGCTACACCTTC. The encoded protein is CAWSVIGANYGYTF.